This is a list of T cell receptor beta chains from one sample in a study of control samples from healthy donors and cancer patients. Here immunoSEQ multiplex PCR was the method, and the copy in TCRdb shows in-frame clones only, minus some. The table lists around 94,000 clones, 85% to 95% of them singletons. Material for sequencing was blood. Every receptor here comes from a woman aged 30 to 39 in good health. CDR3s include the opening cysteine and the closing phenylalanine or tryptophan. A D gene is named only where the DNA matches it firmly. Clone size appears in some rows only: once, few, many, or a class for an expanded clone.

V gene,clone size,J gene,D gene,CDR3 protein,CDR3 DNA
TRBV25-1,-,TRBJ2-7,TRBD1,CASSERPGTGGVDEQYF,TGTGCCAGCAGTGAAAGGCCCGGGACAGGGGGCGTCGACGAGCAGTACTTC
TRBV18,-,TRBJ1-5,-,CASSPRGPPQHF,TGTGCCAGCTCACCACGGGGGCCGCCCCAGCATTTT
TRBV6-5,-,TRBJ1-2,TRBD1,CASSTGGLSYTF,TGTGCCAGCAGTACAGGGGGACTTAGCTACACCTTC
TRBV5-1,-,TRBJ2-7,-,CASSLPTAGGLEQYF,TGCGCCAGCAGCTTACCAACGGCAGGAGGCTTGGAGCAGTACTTC
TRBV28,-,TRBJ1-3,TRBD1,CASRRTGQRNTIYF,TGTGCCAGCAGGCGGACAGGGCAAAGAAACACCATATATTTT
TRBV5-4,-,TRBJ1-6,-,CASSLGGRLWGLEHSPLHF,TGTGCCAGCAGCTTGGGGGGGAGGTTGTGGGGCCTAGAACATTCACCCCTCCACTTT
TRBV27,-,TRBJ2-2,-,CATKTGYTGELFF,TGTGCCACTAAAACAGGGTACACCGGGGAGCTGTTTTTT
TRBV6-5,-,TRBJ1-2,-,CASSLIYGYTF,TGTGCCAGCAGCCTAATCTATGGCTACACCTTC
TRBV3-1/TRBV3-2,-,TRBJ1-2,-,CASSQGSPRGGYTF,TGTGCCAGCAGCCAAGGGAGCCCCAGGGGTGGCTACACCTTC
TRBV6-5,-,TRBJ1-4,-,CASSYTGVSANEKLFF,TGTGCCAGCAGTTACACCGGGGTCTCGGCTAATGAAAAACTGTTTTTT
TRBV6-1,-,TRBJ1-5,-,CASSERGLGNQPQHF,TGTGCCAGCAGTGAAAGGGGATTGGGGAATCAGCCCCAGCATTTT
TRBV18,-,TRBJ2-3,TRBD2,CASSPRSGGSTDTQYF,TGTGCCAGCTCACCACGCAGCGGGGGAAGCACAGATACGCAGTATTTT
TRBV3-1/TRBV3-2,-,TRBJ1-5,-,CASSQFQPQHF,TGTGCCAGCAGTCAATTTCAGCCCCAGCATTTT
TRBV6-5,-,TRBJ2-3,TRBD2,CASSRTSGDPDTQYF,TGTGCCAGCAGCCGGACTAGCGGGGATCCAGATACGCAGTATTTT
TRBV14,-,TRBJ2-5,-,CASSRTVGETQYF,TGTGCCAGCAGCCGGACAGTTGGAGAGACCCAGTACTTC
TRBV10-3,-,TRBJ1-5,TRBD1,CAISSPGQGKNQPQHF,TGTGCCATCAGTTCTCCGGGACAGGGTAAGAATCAGCCCCAGCATTTT
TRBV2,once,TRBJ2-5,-,CASSRDVETQYF,TGTGCCAGCAGCAGGGACGTAGAGACCCAGTACTTC
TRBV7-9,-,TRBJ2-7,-,CASSIGQSYEQYF,TGTGCCAGCAGCATCGGACAGAGCTACGAGCAGTACTTC
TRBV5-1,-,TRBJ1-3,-,CASSLGEIRNTIYF,TGCGCCAGCAGCTTGGGGGAAATACGGAACACCATATATTTT
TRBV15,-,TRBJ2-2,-,CATSRDSRNTGELFF,TGTGCCACCAGCAGAGATAGCCGGAACACCGGGGAGCTGTTTTTT
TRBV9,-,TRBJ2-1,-,CASSLRDSPYNEQFF,TGTGCCAGCAGCTTGAGGGACTCCCCGTACAATGAGCAGTTCTTC
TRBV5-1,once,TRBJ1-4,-,CASSSEGTNEKLFF,TGCGCCAGCAGTTCCGAAGGAACTAATGAAAAACTGTTTTTT
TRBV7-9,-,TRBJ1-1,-,CASSLAGNTEAFF,TGTGCCAGCAGCTTAGCGGGAAACACTGAAGCTTTCTTT
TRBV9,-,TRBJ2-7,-,CASSVGPIPYEQYF,TGTGCCAGCAGCGTAGGGCCGATTCCCTACGAGCAGTACTTC
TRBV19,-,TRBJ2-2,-,CASSIVRDSGELFF,TGTGCCAGTAGTATAGTCCGGGATTCCGGGGAGCTGTTTTTT
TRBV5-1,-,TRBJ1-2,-,CASSLRGFNYGYTF,TGCGCCAGCAGCTTGCGGGGATTCAACTATGGCTACACCTTC
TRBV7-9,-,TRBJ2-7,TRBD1,CASSHRGEHEQYF,TGTGCCAGCAGCCACAGGGGCGAGCACGAGCAGTACTTC
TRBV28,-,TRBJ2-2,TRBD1,CASSSPGTGLTGELFF,TGTGCCAGCAGTTCACCCGGGACAGGGCTCACCGGGGAGCTGTTTTTT
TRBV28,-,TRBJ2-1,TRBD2,CASSLLFAAGEAISYNEQFF,TGTGCCAGCAGTTTATTATTCGCGGCGGGAGAGGCCATCTCCTACAATGAGCAGTTCTTC
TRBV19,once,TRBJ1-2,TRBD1,CASSWDRGNYGYTF,TGTGCCAGTAGTTGGGACAGGGGGAACTATGGCTACACCTTC
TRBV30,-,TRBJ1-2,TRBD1,CAGDRDYGYTF,TGTGCCGGCGACAGGGACTATGGCTACACCTTC
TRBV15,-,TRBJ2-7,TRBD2,CATSNLAGGNEQYF,TGTGCCACCAGCAACCTAGCGGGAGGTAACGAGCAGTACTTC
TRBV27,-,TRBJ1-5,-,CASSLWGNQPQHF,TGTGCCAGCAGTTTGTGGGGTAATCAGCCCCAGCATTTT
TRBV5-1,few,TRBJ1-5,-,CASSEQGGDQPQHF,TGCGCCAGCAGCGAACAGGGTGGGGATCAGCCCCAGCATTTT
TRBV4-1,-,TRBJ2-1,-,CASSQTRRWGESSYNEQFF,TGCGCCAGCAGCCAAACCCGCCGGTGGGGGGAGAGCTCCTACAATGAGCAGTTCTTC
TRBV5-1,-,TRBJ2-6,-,CASSAGRSGANVLTF,TGCGCCAGCAGCGCCGGAAGATCTGGGGCCAACGTCCTGACTTTC
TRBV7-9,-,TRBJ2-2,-,CASRRSGANTGELFF,TGTGCCAGCAGACGTAGCGGAGCGAACACCGGGGAGCTGTTTTTT
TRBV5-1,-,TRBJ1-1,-,CASSLDGLNTEAFF,TGCGCCAGCAGCTTGGACGGTTTGAACACTGAAGCTTTCTTT
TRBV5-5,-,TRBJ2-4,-,CASSLAGGAAKNIQYF,TGTGCCAGCAGCTTGGCAGGTGGGGCGGCCAAAAACATTCAGTACTTC
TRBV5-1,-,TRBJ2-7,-,CASSDLGHPSSYEQYF,TGCGCCAGCAGCGATCTCGGACACCCGAGCTCCTACGAGCAGTACTTC
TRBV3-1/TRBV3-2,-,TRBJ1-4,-,CASSQTRPWGAFREKLFF,TGTGCCAGCAGCCAAACCCGTCCGTGGGGCGCTTTTCGGGAAAAACTGTTTTTT
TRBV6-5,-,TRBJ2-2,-,CASTGLDTGELFF,TGTGCCAGCACAGGGTTGGACACCGGGGAGCTGTTTTTT
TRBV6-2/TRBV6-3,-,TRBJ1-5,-,CASSRRQSNQPQHF,TGTGCCAGCAGTCGCCGACAGAGCAATCAGCCCCAGCATTTT
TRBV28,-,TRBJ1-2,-,CASRTEGYGYTF,TGTGCCAGCAGAACAGAGGGATATGGCTACACCTTC
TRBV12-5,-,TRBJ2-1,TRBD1,CASGDPGQGYNEQFF,TGTGCTAGTGGTGACCCGGGACAGGGTTACAATGAGCAGTTCTTC
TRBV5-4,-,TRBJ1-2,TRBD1,CASSSPGGANYGYTF,TGTGCCAGCAGCTCCCCAGGGGGTGCTAACTATGGCTACACCTTC
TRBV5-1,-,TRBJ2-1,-,CASSSPGLAGTGEQFF,TGCGCCAGCAGCAGTCCGGGACTAGCTGGGACAGGGGAGCAGTTCTTC
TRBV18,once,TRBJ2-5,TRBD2,CASSPPRGKETQYF,TGTGCCAGCTCACCACCGCGGGGGAAAGAGACCCAGTACTTC
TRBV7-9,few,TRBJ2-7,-,CASTEGPEAYYEQYF,TGTGCCAGCACCGAGGGACCGGAGGCTTACTACGAGCAGTACTTC
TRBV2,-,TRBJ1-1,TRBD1,CATGQGNPEAFF,TGTGCCACAGGACAGGGCAACCCTGAAGCTTTCTTT
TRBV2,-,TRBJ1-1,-,CASSELRRGTEAFF,TGTGCCAGCAGTGAACTACGTAGGGGGACTGAAGCTTTCTTT
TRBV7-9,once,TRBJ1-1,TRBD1,CASSLSRTGSTEAFF,TGTGCCAGCAGCCTCTCACGGACAGGGAGTACTGAAGCTTTCTTT
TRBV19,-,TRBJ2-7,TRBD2,CASSLGLAVYEQYF,TGTGCCAGTAGTTTGGGACTAGCGGTCTACGAGCAGTACTTC
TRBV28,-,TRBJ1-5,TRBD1,CASSYRDRLQPQHF,TGTGCCAGCAGTTACCGGGACAGACTTCAGCCCCAGCATTTT
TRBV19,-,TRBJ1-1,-,CASKATTQNTEAFF,TGTGCCAGTAAGGCGACAACTCAGAACACTGAAGCTTTCTTT
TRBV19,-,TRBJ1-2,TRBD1,CASSPTGTYGYGYTF,TGTGCCAGTAGCCCGACAGGGACCTATGGCTATGGCTACACCTTC
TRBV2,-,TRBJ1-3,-,CASSVDGTILSGNTIYF,TGTGCCAGCAGCGTGGACGGGACTATTCTCTCTGGAAACACCATATATTTT
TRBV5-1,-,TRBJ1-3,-,CASSLGDNSGNTIYF,TGCGCCAGCAGCTTGGGAGACAACTCTGGAAACACCATATATTTT
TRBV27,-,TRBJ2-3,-,CASSLGYRGRDTQYF,TGTGCCAGCAGCCTAGGGTACCGGGGTCGGGATACGCAGTATTTT